Detailed here is one T cell receptor beta chain. The data were obtained in a study of blood T cell repertoires in COVID-19. Study-wide context: Acute and convalescent COVID-19 specimens originated in the United States, Italy and Spain. The analysed material was cDNA or gDNA that came from T cells, B-cell-depleted T cells, or PBMCs.

This CDR3 has 17 amino acids. V lost 4 bases, J lost 3 bases, and 13 bases stayed unmatched. CDR1 is LGHDT, CDR2 YNNKEL, per germline (reference sequence). A Seattle source enrolled patients during active infection and followed them longitudinally. As processed by the authors: Reference gene primer amplification gave estimated nucleated cell counts. Produced via immunoSEQ multiplex PCR; TCRdb's table is partial and in-frame only. V, J and clone size derive from that table, while D and trimming were established from the DNA sequence. The sample has 85,000 to 100,000 clones; around 88% are singletons. The sequenced sample was peripheral blood. V gene TRBV3-1 (or the pseudogene TRBV3-2) combines with J gene TRBJ2-3; TRBD2 aligns across 7 bases. This TCR came from a woman aged 55-70 years with COVID-19, enrolled during active disease. CDR3 DNA sequence: TGTGCCAGCAGCCCCCCACCCCGCAGCGGGGCTACAGATACGCAGTATTTT. Its protein product is CASSPPPRSGATDTQYF.